The rows below give T cell receptor beta chains drawn from one sample of a study of cytomegalovirus exposure and HLA in healthy donors. Sequenced by immunoSEQ multiplex PCR; TCRdb stores in-frame clones only, minus some. The sample records fewer than 200,000 clones, approximately 72% being singletons. Input material: PBMCs. All receptors derive from a female donor in good health and CMV-seronegative. The CDR3 runs from the conserved cysteine through the conserved F or W. Fields, in order: CDR3 protein, CDR3 DNA, J gene, clone size, D gene, CDR3 length, V gene. A D gene is named only where the DNA matches it firmly. Some rows have no size entry. The others give once, few or many, or a class for an expanded clone.

CDR3aa: CASSITTMNTEAFF
CDR3nt: TGTGCCAGTAGTATAACAACCATGAACACTGAAGCTTTCTTT
j_gene: TRBJ1-1
abundance: NA
d_gene: NA
len: 14
v_gene: TRBV19

CDR3aa: CASSSGQGASWTEAFF
CDR3nt: TGCGCCAGCAGCTCGGGACAGGGGGCTTCGTGGACTGAAGCTTTCTTT
j_gene: TRBJ1-1
abundance: NA
d_gene: TRBD1
len: 16
v_gene: TRBV5-1

CDR3aa: CASSLETGNNYGYTF
CDR3nt: TGTGCCAGCAGCTTAGAAACAGGGAATAACTATGGCTACACCTTC
j_gene: TRBJ1-2
abundance: NA
d_gene: NA
len: 15
v_gene: TRBV11-2

CDR3aa: CASSLRTGAFYEQYF
CDR3nt: TGTGCCAGCAGCTTGAGGACAGGGGCGTTTTACGAGCAGTACTTC
j_gene: TRBJ2-7
abundance: NA
d_gene: TRBD1
len: 15
v_gene: TRBV5-4

CDR3aa: CASGGGERTYEQYF
CDR3nt: TGTGCCTCGGGCGGGGGCGAGCGGACCTACGAGCAGTACTTC
j_gene: TRBJ2-7
abundance: NA
d_gene: NA
len: 14
v_gene: TRBV30

CDR3aa: CSAEPRYEQYF
CDR3nt: TGCAGTGCCGAGCCACGCTACGAGCAGTACTTC
j_gene: TRBJ2-7
abundance: NA
d_gene: NA
len: 11
v_gene: TRBV20-1

CDR3aa: CASSMDREYNEQFF
CDR3nt: TGCGCCAGCAGCATGGACAGGGAATACAATGAGCAGTTCTTC
j_gene: TRBJ2-1
abundance: NA
d_gene: TRBD1
len: 14
v_gene: TRBV5-1

CDR3aa: CASSLLSRTSVNEQFF
CDR3nt: TGTGCCAGCAGCCTCCTATCGCGGACTAGCGTCAACGAGCAGTTCTTC
j_gene: TRBJ2-1
abundance: NA
d_gene: TRBD2
len: 16
v_gene: TRBV14

CDR3aa: CASSYRAGNLYEQYF
CDR3nt: TGTGCCAGCAGTTACCGGGCAGGGAACCTCTACGAGCAGTACTTC
j_gene: TRBJ2-7
abundance: NA
d_gene: NA
len: 15
v_gene: TRBV6-5

CDR3aa: CSVKDRGTYNEQFF
CDR3nt: TGCAGCGTTAAGGACAGGGGGACCTACAATGAGCAGTTCTTC
j_gene: TRBJ2-1
abundance: NA
d_gene: TRBD1
len: 14
v_gene: TRBV29-1

CDR3aa: CSVDGQTGVAYGYTF
CDR3nt: TGCAGCGTTGACGGCCAAACAGGGGTGGCCTATGGCTACACCTTC
j_gene: TRBJ1-2
abundance: few
d_gene: TRBD1
len: 15
v_gene: TRBV29-1

CDR3aa: CASSPGAFNQPQHF
CDR3nt: TGTGCCAGCAGCCCAGGGGCGTTCAATCAGCCCCAGCATTTT
j_gene: TRBJ1-5
abundance: NA
d_gene: NA
len: 14
v_gene: TRBV6-5

CDR3aa: CASSLDGRTGSLSKNIQYF
CDR3nt: TGTGCCAGCAGCTTAGATGGGCGGACAGGGAGTTTATCCAAAAACATTCAGTACTTC
j_gene: TRBJ2-4
abundance: once
d_gene: TRBD1
len: 19
v_gene: TRBV7-3

CDR3aa: CASSYGGTNTEAFF
CDR3nt: TGTGCCAGCAGTTACGGCGGTACGAACACTGAAGCTTTCTTT
j_gene: TRBJ1-1
abundance: NA
d_gene: NA
len: 14
v_gene: TRBV6-5

CDR3aa: CASSLGTRVSYEQYF
CDR3nt: TGTGCCAGCAGCTTAGGTACGAGGGTCTCCTACGAGCAGTACTTC
j_gene: TRBJ2-7
abundance: NA
d_gene: NA
len: 15
v_gene: TRBV11-2

CDR3aa: CASSWDRGPGQPQHF
CDR3nt: TGTGCCAGCAGTTGGGACAGGGGGCCGGGTCAGCCCCAGCATTTT
j_gene: TRBJ1-5
abundance: NA
d_gene: TRBD1
len: 15
v_gene: TRBV27

CDR3aa: CASSPLAGGLADTQYF
CDR3nt: TGCGCCAGCAGCCCCCTTGCGGGGGGGCTCGCAGATACGCAGTATTTT
j_gene: TRBJ2-3
abundance: NA
d_gene: TRBD2
len: 16
v_gene: TRBV5-1

CDR3aa: CASSSVADTYEQYF
CDR3nt: TGTGCCAGCAGCTCGGTAGCGGATACCTACGAGCAGTACTTC
j_gene: TRBJ2-7
abundance: NA
d_gene: NA
len: 14
v_gene: TRBV7-9

CDR3aa: CASSEAKPGHPNTGELFF
CDR3nt: TGTGCCAGCAGTGAGGCAAAACCGGGACACCCGAACACCGGGGAGCTGTTTTTT
j_gene: TRBJ2-2
abundance: few
d_gene: NA
len: 18
v_gene: TRBV25-1

CDR3aa: CASSFSGQGAYNEQFF
CDR3nt: TGCGCCAGCAGCTTTTCGGGACAGGGGGCCTACAATGAGCAGTTCTTC
j_gene: TRBJ2-1
abundance: few
d_gene: TRBD1
len: 16
v_gene: TRBV5-1

CDR3aa: CAWSYRVGGYNEQFF
CDR3nt: TGTGCCTGGAGTTACAGGGTAGGGGGTTACAATGAGCAGTTCTTC
j_gene: TRBJ2-1
abundance: NA
d_gene: NA
len: 15
v_gene: TRBV30

CDR3aa: CATQGQMNTEAFF
CDR3nt: TGTGCCACGCAGGGACAGATGAACACTGAAGCTTTCTTT
j_gene: TRBJ1-1
abundance: few
d_gene: TRBD1
len: 13
v_gene: TRBV6-1

CDR3aa: CASSQGQANTGELFF
CDR3nt: TGTGCCAGCAGCCAGGGACAGGCTAACACCGGGGAGCTGTTTTTT
j_gene: TRBJ2-2
abundance: NA
d_gene: TRBD1
len: 15
v_gene: TRBV6-5

CDR3aa: CASSLVSGNTIYF
CDR3nt: TGTGCCAGCAGCCTAGTGTCTGGAAACACCATATATTTT
j_gene: TRBJ1-3
abundance: few
d_gene: NA
len: 13
v_gene: TRBV5-6

CDR3aa: CASSQQWAGEQYF
CDR3nt: TGTGCCAGCAGCCAGCAGTGGGCGGGCGAGCAGTACTTC
j_gene: TRBJ2-7
abundance: once
d_gene: NA
len: 13
v_gene: TRBV14

CDR3aa: CAWSGTESGGYTF
CDR3nt: TGTGCCTGGAGTGGTACAGAGTCCGGCGGCTACACCTTC
j_gene: TRBJ1-2
abundance: NA
d_gene: NA
len: 13
v_gene: TRBV30

CDR3aa: CASSLILVPANTGELFF
CDR3nt: TGTGCCAGCAGCTTAATACTAGTCCCCGCGAACACCGGGGAGCTGTTTTTT
j_gene: TRBJ2-2
abundance: NA
d_gene: NA
len: 17
v_gene: TRBV5-8

CDR3aa: CASKQGRYSNQPQHF
CDR3nt: TGCGCCAGCAAACAGGGGCGTTATAGCAATCAGCCCCAGCATTTT
j_gene: TRBJ1-5
abundance: few
d_gene: TRBD1
len: 15
v_gene: TRBV4-1

CDR3aa: CASSMGGGSNQPQHF
CDR3nt: TGTGCCAGTAGTATGGGAGGGGGTAGCAATCAGCCCCAGCATTTT
j_gene: TRBJ1-5
abundance: NA
d_gene: NA
len: 15
v_gene: TRBV19

CDR3aa: CASSYGQKQETQYF
CDR3nt: TGTGCCAGCAGTTATGGACAGAAACAAGAGACCCAGTACTTC
j_gene: TRBJ2-5
abundance: NA
d_gene: NA
len: 14
v_gene: TRBV2

CDR3aa: CASSETRASGANVLTF
CDR3nt: TGCGCCAGCAGCGAAACCAGGGCGTCTGGGGCCAACGTCCTGACTTTC
j_gene: TRBJ2-6
abundance: NA
d_gene: NA
len: 16
v_gene: TRBV5-1

CDR3aa: CASSPYRDTPDPEAFF
CDR3nt: TGTGCCAGCTCACCTTACCGGGACACCCCTGACCCTGAAGCTTTCTTT
j_gene: TRBJ1-1
abundance: NA
d_gene: NA
len: 16
v_gene: TRBV18

CDR3aa: CASSLVRTEYSNQPQHF
CDR3nt: TGTGCCAGCAGCTTAGTTCGGACAGAATATAGCAATCAGCCCCAGCATTTT
j_gene: TRBJ1-5
abundance: NA
d_gene: NA
len: 17
v_gene: TRBV11-2

CDR3aa: CASSEAGGTGNQPQHF
CDR3nt: TGTGCCAGCAGTGAAGCCGGAGGGACGGGCAATCAGCCCCAGCATTTT
j_gene: TRBJ1-5
abundance: NA
d_gene: NA
len: 16
v_gene: TRBV6-1

CDR3aa: CAWRPGSHTEAFF
CDR3nt: TGTGCCTGGAGACCGGGGAGTCACACTGAAGCTTTCTTT
j_gene: TRBJ1-1
abundance: NA
d_gene: NA
len: 13
v_gene: TRBV30

CDR3aa: CASSRPPGQGPGELFF
CDR3nt: TGTGCCAGCAGCCGTCCTCCGGGACAGGGGCCCGGGGAGCTGTTTTTT
j_gene: TRBJ2-2
abundance: NA
d_gene: TRBD1
len: 16
v_gene: TRBV7-9

CDR3aa: CASSPQGEKLFF
CDR3nt: TGTGCCAGCAGCCCACAGGGTGAAAAACTGTTTTTT
j_gene: TRBJ1-4
abundance: NA
d_gene: NA
len: 12
v_gene: TRBV7-2